This is a list of T cell receptor beta chains from one sample in a study of shared clonotypes between healthy human individuals. The assay was immunoSEQ multiplex PCR, and TCRdb's table has in-frame clones only and misses some. The table lists some 2 million clones, 85% to 95% of them singletons. The sequencing sample was made of naive CD4+ T cells sorted from blood. These receptors all come from a man between 18 and 35 years old in good health. The CDR3 runs from the conserved cysteine through the conserved F or W. A D gene is named only where the DNA matches it firmly. The size field is filled for only some rows; it gives once, few, many or a size class.

j_call: TRBJ2-2
v_call: TRBV6-5
clone_size: -
d_call: TRBD1
cdr3_aa: CASRGTANTGELFF
cdr3_nt: TGTGCCAGCAGGGGGACAGCGAACACCGGGGAGCTGTTTTTT

j_call: TRBJ1-2
v_call: TRBV28
clone_size: -
d_call: TRBD1
cdr3_aa: CASSSTGTYGYTF
cdr3_nt: TGTGCCAGCAGTTCGACAGGGACCTATGGCTACACCTTC

j_call: TRBJ2-5
v_call: TRBV14
clone_size: -
d_call: TRBD2
cdr3_aa: CASSPRRTSGGDRETQYF
cdr3_nt: TGTGCCAGCAGCCCAAGAAGGACTAGCGGGGGGGATCGAGAGACCCAGTACTTC

j_call: TRBJ2-1
v_call: TRBV10-3
clone_size: -
d_call: TRBD2
cdr3_aa: CAISESTSGGYNEQFF
cdr3_nt: TGTGCCATCAGTGAGTCGACAAGCGGGGGCTACAATGAGCAGTTCTTC

j_call: TRBJ1-5
v_call: TRBV28
clone_size: once
d_call: TRBD1
cdr3_aa: CASSSTGGNQPQHF
cdr3_nt: TGTGCCAGCAGTTCCACAGGGGGAAATCAGCCCCAGCATTTT

j_call: TRBJ2-5
v_call: TRBV11-2
clone_size: -
d_call: -
cdr3_aa: CASSLASGTQETQYF
cdr3_nt: TGTGCCAGCAGCTTAGCTTCCGGGACTCAAGAGACCCAGTACTTC

j_call: TRBJ1-5
v_call: TRBV27
clone_size: -
d_call: -
cdr3_aa: CATLPTSSFQPQHF
cdr3_nt: TGTGCCACCCTCCCGACTTCATCCTTTCAGCCCCAGCATTTT

j_call: TRBJ2-4
v_call: TRBV10-1
clone_size: -
d_call: TRBD2
cdr3_aa: CASSSGTSGRQAKNIQYF
cdr3_nt: TGCGCCAGCAGTTCCGGGACTAGCGGACGTCAAGCCAAAAACATTCAGTACTTC

j_call: TRBJ1-4
v_call: TRBV28
clone_size: -
d_call: -
cdr3_aa: CASSSGTREKLFF
cdr3_nt: TGTGCCAGCAGTTCCGGGACAAGAGAAAAACTGTTTTTT

j_call: TRBJ2-2
v_call: TRBV5-1
clone_size: -
d_call: -
cdr3_aa: CASSADRNTGELFF
cdr3_nt: TGCGCCAGCAGCGCGGACAGAAACACCGGGGAGCTGTTTTTT

j_call: TRBJ1-3
v_call: TRBV9
clone_size: -
d_call: -
cdr3_aa: CASSVASSGNTIYF
cdr3_nt: TGTGCCAGCAGCGTAGCTAGCTCTGGAAACACCATATATTTT

j_call: TRBJ1-1
v_call: TRBV2
clone_size: -
d_call: TRBD1
cdr3_aa: CASEDREDTEAFF
cdr3_nt: TGTGCCAGCGAGGACAGGGAGGACACTGAAGCTTTCTTT

j_call: TRBJ2-7
v_call: TRBV7-2
clone_size: -
d_call: TRBD2
cdr3_aa: CASSLDLAAYEQYF
cdr3_nt: TGTGCCAGCAGCTTAGACCTAGCGGCTTACGAGCAGTACTTC

j_call: TRBJ2-3
v_call: TRBV13
clone_size: -
d_call: TRBD2
cdr3_aa: CASSLIPSGGARDTQYF
cdr3_nt: TGTGCCAGCAGCTTAATACCTAGCGGGGGGGCTCGGGATACGCAGTATTTT

j_call: TRBJ2-7
v_call: TRBV10-1
clone_size: -
d_call: -
cdr3_aa: CASSDPGQGTHEQYF
cdr3_nt: TGCGCCAGCAGTGATCCCGGCCAGGGGACCCACGAGCAGTACTTC

j_call: TRBJ1-3
v_call: TRBV30
clone_size: -
d_call: TRBD1
cdr3_aa: CAWSTDRAGNTIYF
cdr3_nt: TGTGCCTGGAGCACTGACAGGGCTGGAAACACCATATATTTT

j_call: TRBJ2-7
v_call: TRBV7-9
clone_size: -
d_call: TRBD1
cdr3_aa: CASSRLRDRPYEQYF
cdr3_nt: TGTGCCAGCAGCCGACTCCGGGACAGGCCCTACGAGCAGTACTTC

j_call: TRBJ1-6
v_call: TRBV6-4
clone_size: -
d_call: -
cdr3_aa: CASSEGLTNSPLHF
cdr3_nt: TGTGCCAGCAGTGAAGGACTTACGAATTCACCCCTCCACTTT

j_call: TRBJ1-2
v_call: TRBV6-5
clone_size: -
d_call: -
cdr3_aa: CASSPGYGYTF
cdr3_nt: TGTGCCAGCAGTCCAGGGTATGGCTACACCTTC

j_call: TRBJ2-3
v_call: TRBV29-1
clone_size: -
d_call: TRBD2
cdr3_aa: CSVGLAGTDTQYF
cdr3_nt: TGCAGCGTGGGACTAGCGGGCACAGATACGCAGTATTTT

j_call: TRBJ2-2
v_call: TRBV4-1
clone_size: -
d_call: -
cdr3_aa: CASSPPTGAGNTGELFF
cdr3_nt: TGCGCCAGCAGCCCGCCCACGGGGGCGGGGAACACCGGGGAGCTGTTTTTT

j_call: TRBJ1-5
v_call: TRBV6-6
clone_size: -
d_call: -
cdr3_aa: CASRNSGGNQPQHF
cdr3_nt: TGTGCCAGCCGGAACTCGGGCGGGAATCAGCCCCAGCATTTT

j_call: TRBJ1-4
v_call: TRBV18
clone_size: -
d_call: TRBD1
cdr3_aa: CASSPPGTGSEKLFF
cdr3_nt: TGTGCCAGCTCACCCCCCGGGACAGGGTCCGAAAAACTGTTTTTT

j_call: TRBJ1-6
v_call: TRBV27
clone_size: -
d_call: -
cdr3_aa: CASSPQGLVSPLHF
cdr3_nt: TGTGCCAGCAGCCCGCAGGGGTTGGTTTCACCCCTCCACTTT

j_call: TRBJ2-5
v_call: TRBV4-1
clone_size: -
d_call: TRBD2
cdr3_aa: CASNPSGEETQYF
cdr3_nt: TGCGCCAGCAACCCTAGCGGGGAAGAGACCCAGTACTTC

j_call: TRBJ2-1
v_call: TRBV18
clone_size: -
d_call: TRBD1
cdr3_aa: CASSPLLGQGGSNEQFF
cdr3_nt: TGTGCCAGCTCACCGTTACTGGGACAGGGAGGATCCAATGAGCAGTTCTTC

j_call: TRBJ1-4
v_call: TRBV6-4
clone_size: -
d_call: -
cdr3_aa: CASSESQGNEKLFF
cdr3_nt: TGTGCCAGCAGTGAGTCCCAGGGCAATGAAAAACTGTTTTTT

j_call: TRBJ2-5
v_call: TRBV10-1
clone_size: once
d_call: TRBD1
cdr3_aa: CASSESKAWDRETQYF
cdr3_nt: TGCGCCAGCAGTGAGTCGAAGGCCTGGGACAGGGAGACCCAGTACTTC

j_call: TRBJ1-6
v_call: TRBV4-2
clone_size: -
d_call: TRBD1
cdr3_aa: CASSQDDRANSPLHF
cdr3_nt: TGTGCCAGCAGCCAAGACGACAGGGCCAATTCACCCCTCCACTTT

j_call: TRBJ1-1
v_call: TRBV29-1
clone_size: once
d_call: -
cdr3_aa: CSVARGQEVNTEAFF
cdr3_nt: TGCAGCGTTGCCCGGGGTCAGGAGGTGAACACTGAAGCTTTCTTT